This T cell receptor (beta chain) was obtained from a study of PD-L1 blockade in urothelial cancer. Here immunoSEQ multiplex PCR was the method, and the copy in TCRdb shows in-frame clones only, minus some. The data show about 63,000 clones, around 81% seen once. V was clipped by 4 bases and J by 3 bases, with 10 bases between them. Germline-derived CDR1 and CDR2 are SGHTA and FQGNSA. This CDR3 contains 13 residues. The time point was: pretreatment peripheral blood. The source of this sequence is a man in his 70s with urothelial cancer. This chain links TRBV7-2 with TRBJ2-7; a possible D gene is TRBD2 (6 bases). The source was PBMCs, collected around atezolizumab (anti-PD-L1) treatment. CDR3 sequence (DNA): TGTGCCAGCAGCTCGCGGGGCGGCTACGAGCAGTACTTC. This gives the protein CASSSRGGYEQYF.